The 16 T cell receptor beta chains listed next were all sequenced from one sample in a study of blood T cell repertoires in COVID-19. Generated by immunoSEQ multiplex PCR, the TCRdb table keeps only in-frame clones and is missing some. The sample contains about 150,000 clones, 70% to 85% of which appear only once. Sequenced: peripheral blood. The receptors shown here come from a woman aged 50 to 60 in a cohort sampled during active or convalescent COVID-19.

The V gene is TRBV7-9, the J gene TRBJ2-5, with a tentative D call TRBD2 (7 bases). Germline V gene sequence: CDR1 SEHNR, CDR2 FQNEAQ (reference sequence). The length of the CDR3 is 18 residues. V shed 8 bases and J shed 2 bases, with 27 bases lying between them. The CDR3 reads CASVTDAGWGGLQETQYF. CDR3 coding DNA: TGTGCCAGCGTCACTGATGCAGGTTGGGGGGGGCTTCAAGAGACCCAGTACTTC.

The rearrangement links TRBV29-1 to TRBJ2-3; D ambiguous. Germline loops: CDR1 SQVTM, CDR2 ANQGSEA. The CDR3 consists of 14 residues. V lost 7 bases, J lost 0 bases, and 14 bases lay in between. The CDR3 bases are TGCAGCGAGAGAGCAGGTTCTAGCACAGATACGCAGTATTTT. It is translated as CSERAGSSTDTQYF.

The chain has TRBV12-5 and TRBJ2-5, with 10 bases identical to TRBD2. CDR1 LGHNT and CDR2 FRNRAP come from the germline V gene. The CDR3 has 15 amino acids. The ends lost 6 bases at V and 0 bases at J; junction bases unmatched: 4. Here the CDR3 DNA reads TGTGCTAGTGGCTTTAGCGGGGGGCACCAAGAGACCCAGTACTTC. This encodes CASGFSGGHQETQYF. The variable domain in full, with the rest retrieved from reference TRBV12-5 and TRBJ2-5, is DARVTQTPRHKVTEMGQEVTMRCQPILGHNTVFWYRQTMMQGLELLAYFRNRAPLDDSGMPKDRFSAEMPDATLATLKIQPSEPRDSAVYFCASGFSGGHQETQYFGPGTRLLVL.

The genes are TRBV2 and TRBJ1-6; possible D gene TRBD1, 5 bases. Per germline, CDR1 SNHLY and CDR2 FYNNEI. There are 15 residues in the CDR3. Trimming removed 7 bases from V and 0 bases from J, with 10 bases in between. As DNA, the CDR3 is TGTGCCAGCAAACGGGGGAGCTCCTATAATTCACCCCTCCACTTT. Its protein product is CASKRGSSYNSPLHF.

J is TRBJ1-2 and V is TRBV2; 7 bases align to TRBD1. Losses at the gene ends were 3 bases for V and 5 bases for J; bases not matched to a gene: 3. The CDR3 extends over 13 amino acids. The germline V gene has CDR1 SNHLY and CDR2 FYNNEI. CDR3 sequence reads: CASSDGTEYGYTF. The DNA for the CDR3 is TGTGCCAGCAGTGATGGGACAGAATATGGCTACACCTTC.

The chain is built from TRBV15 and TRBJ2-5, with 7 bases matching TRBD1. The junction had 6 bases not matched to a gene; V was cut back by 2 bases and J by 0 bases. Germline V CDR1 and CDR2: LNHNV, YYDKDF (reference sequence). CDR3 length equals 16 residues. The CDR3 region is CATSRTGQRDQETQYF. In nucleotides, the CDR3 is TGTGCCACCAGCAGAACGGGACAGAGGGACCAAGAGACCCAGTACTTC.

This clone was seen a few times. This chain connects TRBV11-2 to TRBJ2-3, with D possibly being TRBD2 (5 bases). Germline values: CDR1 SGHAT, CDR2 FQNNGV. V was clipped by 1 base and J by 6 bases, with 11 bases between them. The CDR3 is 14 residues long. CDR3 amino acids: CASSLVGPGDTQYF. CDR3 DNA: TGTGCCAGCAGCTTAGTTGGTCCGGGGGATACGCAGTATTTT.

This chain joins TRBV23-1 and TRBJ1-5; D is undetermined. TRBV23-1 is known as an ORF, though its function is uncertain. This CDR3 comprises 17 residues. V was shortened by 4 bases and J by 0 bases, with 16 bases between the two germline ends. The CDR3 is CASSLVSVVFSNQPQHF. The CDR3, as DNA: TGCGCCAGCAGTCTCGTCTCTGTCGTCTTTAGCAATCAGCCCCAGCATTTT.

This clone has just a few counts. The rearrangement links TRBV12-3 or TRBV12-4 to TRBJ2-1; TRBD2 agrees at 11 bases. V shed 0 bases and J 13 bases; nucleotides not matched to a gene: 2. This CDR3 comprises 13 residues. CDR3 in amino acids: CASSLAGTSGQFF. DNA of the CDR3: TGTGCCAGCAGTTTAGCCGGGACTAGCGGACAGTTCTTC.

The V and J genes are TRBV5-1 and TRBJ1-1, with D possibly matching TRBD1 (5 bases). The CDR3 runs to 15 residues. Germline CDR1 reads SGHRS; CDR2 reads YFSETQ. V was clipped by 3 bases and J by 8 bases, with 20 bases between them. In DNA, the CDR3 is TGCGCCAGCAGCTGGACACACGGACCTAACCGAGAAGCTTTCTTT. Translation: CASSWTHGPNREAFF. The full variable domain, completed using reference TRBV5-1 and TRBJ1-1, is KAGVTQTPRYLIKTRGQQVTLSCSPISGHRSVSWYQQTPGQGLQFLFEYFSETQRNKGNFPGRFSGRQFSNSRSEMNVSTLELGDSALYLCASSWTHGPNREAFFGQGTRLTVV.

The CDR3 spells CASSLGSGQNYQPQHF. The CDR3 coding sequence is TGTGCCAGCAGTTTAGGTAGTGGACAGAATTATCAGCCCCAGCATTTT. This sequence joins TRBV28 and TRBJ1-5; tentatively, D is TRBD1 (6 bases). This CDR3 region has 16 residues. V lost 2 bases, J lost 5 bases, and 16 bases lay in between. Germline-derived CDR1 and CDR2 are MDHEN and SYDVKM.

V gene TRBV5-1 combines with J gene TRBJ2-7, with 13 nucleotides matching TRBD2. The germline V gene encodes CDR1 SGHRS and CDR2 YFSETQ. Trimming cost V 4 bases and J 3 bases; bases outside gene matches: 4. The CDR3 contains 15 residues. This CDR3 is CASSETSGGVYEQYF. In nucleotides, the CDR3 is TGCGCCAGCAGCGAAACTAGCGGGGGGGTCTACGAGCAGTACTTC.

The chain recombines TRBV12-3 or TRBV12-4 with TRBJ2-6; D is unresolved. The CDR3 sequence is 13 residues long. V was pared by 7 bases and J by 1 base, with 5 bases between. The DNA for the CDR3 is TGTGCCAGCACCATGTCTGGGGCCAACGTCCTGACTTTC. It yields the protein CASTMSGANVLTF.

This sequence joins TRBV11-1 and TRBJ2-1; D might be TRBD2 (6 bases). V was pared by 8 bases and J by 4 bases, with 18 bases between. Per germline, CDR1 SGHAT and CDR2 FQDESV (reference sequence). The CDR3 length is 15 residues. CDR3 DNA sequence: TGTGCCAGCGGCCGAGGACTATCTAATTACAATGAGCAGTTCTTC. Translating gives CASGRGLSNYNEQFF.

The chain links TRBV5-1 to TRBJ1-1, with 8 bases lining up with TRBD1. CDR1 is SGHRS, CDR2 YFSETQ, per germline. J gave up 5 bases and V 2 bases, and 17 bases lay outside the gene matches. CDR3 length equals 18 residues. The CDR3 region has the DNA TGCGCCAGCAGCTTAGCCCTGTCCCAGGGGGCCGTTCGGACTGAAGCTTTCTTT. It is translated as CASSLALSQGAVRTEAFF.

The rearrangement joins TRBV4-1 to TRBJ1-5; 9 bases fit TRBD1. The V gene end was trimmed by 6 bases and the J gene end by 2 bases; junction bases not matched to a gene: 5. Germline V gene data show CDR1 as MGHRA and CDR2 as YSYEKL. This CDR3 has 15 amino acids. The CDR3: CASRRTGVGNQPQHF. CDR3 bases: TGCGCCAGCAGAAGGACAGGGGTCGGCAATCAGCCCCAGCATTTT.